What follows are 9 T cell receptor beta chains derived from one specimen sequenced in a study of blood T cell repertoires in COVID-19. This table comes from immunoSEQ multiplex PCR, and its TCRdb copy is limited to in-frame clones, with some not included. The repertoire consists of just under 300,000 clones, with approximately 86% occurring once and the leading ten covering 1% to 1.5%. The sequenced material came from peripheral blood. Receptors were obtained from a man in his sixties or seventies with acute or convalescent COVID-19.

This chain joins TRBV6-2 or TRBV6-3 and TRBJ2-5, with 9 bases lining up with TRBD2. J gave up 1 base and V 2 bases, and 2 bases lay outside the gene matches. The CDR3 consists of 15 residues. Germline V CDR1 and CDR2: MNHEY, SVGEGT. The CDR3 region is CASSYVSGSQETQYF. CDR3 bases: TGTGCCAGCAGTTACGTTAGCGGGAGCCAAGAGACCCAGTACTTC.

This rearrangement joins TRBV5-4 to TRBJ2-3; 8 nucleotides line up with TRBD2. Trimming cost V 4 bases and J 3 bases; bases outside gene matches: 10. The germline CDR1 and CDR2 sequences are SGHNT and YYREEE (reference sequence). The CDR3 has 16 residues. This CDR3 reads CASSPPTSGSTDTQYF. The CDR3 region has the DNA TGTGCCAGCAGCCCTCCTACTAGCGGATCTACAGATACGCAGTATTTT.

Only one count was recorded for this clone. The chain has TRBV30 and TRBJ2-3; 12 nucleotides agree with TRBD2. This CDR3 contains 16 residues. Losses at the gene ends were 0 bases for V and 5 bases for J; bases not matched to a gene: 6. Germline assignment: CDR1 GTSNPN and CDR2 SVGIG (reference sequence). CDR3 sequence (DNA): TGTGCCTGGAGTGTCCCTCTAGCGGGGGGGCAAGATACGCAGTATTTT. It is translated as CAWSVPLAGGQDTQYF.

V is TRBV28 and J is TRBJ2-5; the D is unclear. Between the trimmed V and J ends, which lost 3 bases and 5 bases, there was a span of 13 bases. From germline, CDR1 is MDHEN and CDR2 SYDVKM. The CDR3 contains 14 residues. CDR3 in amino acids: CASSFGYREETQYF. The CDR3, as DNA: TGTGCCAGCAGTTTTGGATACAGAGAGGAGACCCAGTACTTC.

CDR3 sequence (DNA): TGTGCCAGCAGCTCGAGACAGGGCAACTATGGCTACACCTTC. Translation: CASSSRQGNYGYTF. This chain connects TRBV7-2 to TRBJ1-2, with 7 bases lining up with TRBD1. The CDR3 sequence is 14 residues long. Germline CDR1 is SGHTA and CDR2 is FQGNSA. With V trimmed by 4 bases and J by 2 bases, 4 bases remained unmatched.

The gene calls are TRBV6-5 and TRBJ1-6; TRBD1 aligns across 7 bases. The CDR3 is 14 amino acids. V lost 8 bases and J lost 10; bases outside the gene matches: 11. Germline CDR1 reads MNHEY; CDR2 reads SVGAGI. The CDR3 nucleotides read TGTGCCAGCTGTAGGGACAGCCTACCATCACCCCTCCACTTT. Protein sequence: CASCRDSLPSPLHF.

This chain uses TRBV19 with TRBJ2-7; D is possibly TRBD2 (6 bases). Germline V gives CDR1 LNHDA, CDR2 SQIVND (reference sequence). The CDR3 consists of 14 residues. Trimming pared 4 bases from V and 0 bases from J, leaving 10 bases between. CDR3 sequence: CASSRVAASYEQYF. DNA of the CDR3: TGTGCCAGTAGTAGGGTAGCGGCCTCCTACGAGCAGTACTTC.

The chain joins TRBV5-1 to TRBJ1-6; possible D gene TRBD1, 5 bases. The V gene lost 4 bases and the J gene lost 8 bases, with 16 bases spanning the gap. The CDR3 extends over 15 amino acids. Germline lookup yields CDR1 SGHRS and CDR2 YFSETQ. The CDR3 DNA sequence: TGCGCCAGCAGCCACAACAGCCCGGGGGATTCACCCCTCCACTTT. It yields the protein CASSHNSPGDSPLHF.

The chain combines TRBV3-1 (or the pseudogene TRBV3-2) with TRBJ1-1, with 7 bases identical to TRBD1. Germline CDR1 is LGHDT and CDR2 is YNNKEL (reference sequence). CDR3 length equals 15 residues. V was pared by 1 base and J by 4 bases, with 6 bases of the junction left unmatched. The CDR3 DNA reads TGTGCCAGCAGCCAAGCATCAGGGGGAATCACTGAAGCTTTCTTT. The encoded protein is CASSQASGGITEAFF.